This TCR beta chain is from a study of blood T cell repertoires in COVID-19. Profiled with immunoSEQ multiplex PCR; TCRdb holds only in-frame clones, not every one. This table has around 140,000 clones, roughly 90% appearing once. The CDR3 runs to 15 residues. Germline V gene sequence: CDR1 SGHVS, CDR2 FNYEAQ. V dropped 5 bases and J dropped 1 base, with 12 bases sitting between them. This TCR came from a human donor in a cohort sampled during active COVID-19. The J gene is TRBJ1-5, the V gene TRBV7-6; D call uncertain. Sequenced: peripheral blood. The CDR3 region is CASSPSGLSNQPQHF. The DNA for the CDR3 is TGTGCCAGCAGCCCCAGCGGTCTGAGCAATCAGCCCCAGCATTTT.